The clone carrying this TCR beta chain was observed once. Its antigen is unknown. The data are from a study of T cell responses to AZD1222 COVID-19 vaccine. This CDR3 is 17 amino acids long. Germline CDR1 is LGHDT and CDR2 is YNNKEL (reference sequence). V lost 8 bases, J lost 4 bases, and 9 bases stayed unmatched. Method: immunoSEQ multiplex PCR; TCRdb's copy keeps in-frame clones and lacks some. The profile shows around 140,000 clones, more than 70% of them singletons. Study conclusions and caveats: Reports say nearly half of spike-specific TCRs go after unmutated variant regions.

Sequencing used peripheral blood, obtained 28 days after the second AZD1222 dose. The chain joins TRBV3-1 (or the pseudogene TRBV3-2) to TRBJ2-3, with 16 nucleotides matching TRBD2. This TCR came from an adult who received the AZD1222 COVID-19 vaccine. The CDR3 region is CASQGTSGRGTPDTQYF. The CDR3 DNA reads as TGTGCCAGCCAAGGGACTAGCGGGAGGGGAACCCCAGATACGCAGTATTTT.